The 28 T cell receptor beta chains in this list originate from one sample, sequenced in a study of T cells in Graves' hyperthyroidism and ophthalmopathy. Researchers amplified the TCR beta CDR3 regions from RNA transcripts. The HTBI set primed first-round TCR CDR3 RT-PCR. TCRdb recomputed calls from the multiplex PCR reads with MiXCR, one row per CDR3 protein. The profile shows 450,000 to 650,000 distinct CDR3 sequences, 17% of them singletons. The sample comprised blood. These receptors were obtained from a woman in her late teens or twenties with Graves' ophthalmopathy.

In this sample, this clonotype turned up many times. V usage is TRBV7-9 and J usage is TRBJ2-1; tentatively, D is TRBD1 (6 bases). The CDR3 is made up of 17 amino acids. Trimming took off 4 bases at V and 0 bases at J, with 16 bases between the two ends. Germline V gene data show CDR1 as SEHNR and CDR2 as FQNEAQ (reference sequence). The DNA for the CDR3 is TGTGCCAGCAGCTCCCCTATCGACAGGAGCTCCTACAATGAGCAGTTCTTC. Translating it yields CASSSPIDRSSYNEQFF. The full variable domain, in which reference TRBV7-9 and TRBJ2-1 provide the parts outside the CDR3, is DTGVSQNPRHKITKRGQNVTFRCDPISEHNRLYWYRQTLGQGPEFLTYFQNEAQLEKSRLLSDRFSAERPKGSFSTLEIQRTEQGDSAMYLCASSSPIDRSSYNEQFFGPGTRLTVL.

This clonotype was counted many times. The rearrangement links TRBV30 to TRBJ1-2; weak D call: TRBD1 (6 bases). The CDR3 extends over 12 amino acids. Germline-derived CDR1 and CDR2 are GTSNPN and SVGIG (reference sequence). V lost 3 bases and J 8 bases, leaving 13 bases between the germline ends. CDR3 in amino acids: CAWSSGGGGYTF. The CDR3 DNA follows: TGTGCCTGGAGCTCCGGGGGGGGCGGCTACACCTTC.

This clonotype was observed many times. This chain uses TRBV3-1 with TRBJ1-3; D remains ambiguous. This CDR3 has 14 residues. V was shortened by 4 bases and J by 0 bases, with 7 bases between the two germline ends. Germline assignment: CDR1 LGHDT and CDR2 YNNKEL (reference sequence). The CDR3 spells CASSRSDSGNTIYF. The DNA for the CDR3 is TGTGCCAGCAGCCGTAGCGACTCTGGAAACACCATATATTTT. Full variable domain (remainder filled in from reference TRBV3-1 and TRBJ1-3): DTAVSQTPKYLVTQMGNDKSIKCEQNLGHDTMYWYKQDSKKFLKIMFSYNNKELIINETVPNRFSPKSPDKAHLNLHINSLELGDSAVYFCASSRSDSGNTIYFGEGSWLTVV.

The chain has TRBV5-1 and TRBJ1-1; D possibly corresponds to TRBD1 (6 bases). From germline, CDR1 is SGHRS and CDR2 YFSETQ. With 2 bases removed from V and 1 base from J, the gap between germline ends came to 18 bases. The length of the CDR3 is 17 residues. Here the CDR3 reads CASSFGTLGGQNTEAFF. CDR3 sequence (DNA): TGCGCCAGCAGCTTCGGGACACTCGGGGGACAGAACACTGAAGCTTTCTTT.

In its sample, this clonotype was seen a few times. The chain combines TRBV6-1 with TRBJ2-4; tentatively, D is TRBD2 (5 bases). Trimming left V 6 bases short and J 4 bases short, with 16 bases between. The CDR3 is 15 residues long. Germline-derived CDR1 and CDR2 are MNHNS and SASEGT. CDR3 sequence (DNA): TGTGCCAGCAGGGCCCCTGAAGCGGCTAAAAACATTCAGTACTTC. This gives the protein CASRAPEAAKNIQYF.

This clonotype was counted many times. This chain uses TRBV3-1 with TRBJ2-1, with 8 bases matching TRBD2. Germline V CDR1 and CDR2: LGHDT, YNNKEL (reference sequence). Losses at the gene ends were 4 bases for V and 6 bases for J; bases not matched to a gene: 8. This CDR3 is built from 15 residues. In DNA form, the CDR3 reads TGTGCCAGCAGCCTAAGGACTAGCTCGTTCAATGAGCAGTTCTTC. Amino acid sequence: CASSLRTSSFNEQFF.

This clonotype was observed a few times. The chain joins TRBV11-3 to TRBJ2-3; maybe TRBD1 (5 bases). Germline lookup yields CDR1 SGHNT and CDR2 YENEEA. V lost 3 bases and J 1 base, leaving 11 bases between the germline ends. This CDR3 region has 15 residues. CDR3 DNA sequence: TGTGCCAGCAGCTTGTATGGGGCCGGCACAGATACGCAGTATTTT. Its protein product is CASSLYGAGTDTQYF. Drawing the rest from reference TRBV11-3 and TRBJ2-3, the complete variable domain is EAGVVQSPRYKIIEKKQPVAFWCNPISGHNTLYWYLQNLGQGPELLIRYENEEAVDDSQLPKDRFSAERLKGVDSTLKIQPAELGDSAVYLCASSLYGAGTDTQYFGPGTRLTVL.

The chain recombines TRBV4-1 with TRBJ2-7; a weak D match, TRBD2 (5 bases). V was pared by 4 bases and J by 5 bases, with 15 bases between. Germline CDR1 reads MGHRA; CDR2 reads YSYEKL. The CDR3 has 14 residues. As DNA, the CDR3 is TGCGCCAGCAGCCCCTCACGGGAAACCGACGAGCAGTACTTC. Its translation is CASSPSRETDEQYF.

This clonotype was found many times. This sequence joins TRBV28 and TRBJ2-1; TRBD2 might be the D (5 bases). V lost 2 bases and J 4 bases, leaving 15 bases between the germline ends. Germline V gene sequence: CDR1 MDHEN, CDR2 SYDVKM. CDR3 size: 16 residues. DNA for the CDR3: TGTGCCAGCAGTTTAGCGGTGGTGAGCGGATACAATGAGCAGTTCTTC. It is translated as CASSLAVVSGYNEQFF.

About this clonotype: This sequence may be a read error, since a much larger clone differs from it by one base. The chain links TRBV12-3 or TRBV12-4 to TRBJ1-6; 8 nucleotides line up with TRBD1. The CDR3 is 15 residues long. After removal of 1 base from V and 11 bases from J, the junction contained 7 bases not matched to a gene. The CDR3: CASSLGQDRGPPLHF. For the CDR3, the DNA is TGTGCCAGCAGTTTAGGACAAGACAGGGGCCCACCCCTCCACTTT.

The rearrangement uses TRBV12-3 or TRBV12-4 and TRBJ2-3; 10 positions match TRBD2. CDR3 length equals 15 residues. V gave up 3 bases and J gave up 6 bases; unmatched junction bases: 6. CDR3 amino acids: CASSFQAGGPDTQYF. The DNA for the CDR3 is TGTGCCAGCAGTTTTCAAGCGGGGGGGCCTGATACGCAGTATTTT.

This clonotype was counted between two and nine times. CDR3 DNA sequence: TGTGCCAGCGCCCTGGGGGATACGCAGTATTTT. The encoded protein is CASALGDTQYF. The rearrangement uses TRBV6-2 or TRBV6-3 and TRBJ2-3; D not resolved. The CDR3 length is 11 residues. In germline, CDR1 is MNHEY, CDR2 SVGEGT. V shed 8 bases and J shed 6 bases, with 9 bases lying between them.

The table lists this clonotype with many counts. V gene TRBV25-1 combines with J gene TRBJ2-5, with 7 bases identical to TRBD1. Germline V CDR1 and CDR2: MGHDK, SYGVNS. J gave up 5 bases and V 2 bases, and 5 bases lay outside the gene matches. The CDR3 sequence is 14 residues long. CDR3 sequence reads: CASSEGDRDETQYF. The CDR3 nucleotides read TGTGCCAGCAGTGAAGGAGACAGGGACGAGACCCAGTACTTC.

This clonotype was picked up many times. V usage is TRBV5-1 and J usage is TRBJ2-1, with 13 bases that match TRBD2. The CDR3 totals 14 residues. J gave up 9 bases and V 3 bases, and 3 bases lay outside the gene matches. Germline V lookup: CDR1 SGHRS, CDR2 YFSETQ. The CDR3 is CASSYRTSGGEQFF. CDR3 DNA: TGCGCCAGCAGCTACCGGACTAGCGGGGGTGAGCAGTTCTTC.

This clonotype was detected ten times or more. V usage is TRBV7-6 and J usage is TRBJ2-7; 7 bases are shared with TRBD1. V gave up 3 bases and J gave up 0 bases; unmatched junction bases: 2. The CDR3 sequence is 14 residues long. CDR1 is SGHVS, CDR2 FNYEAQ, per germline. The CDR3 sequence: CASSLGTASYEQYF. The CDR3 DNA follows: TGTGCCAGCAGCTTGGGGACAGCCTCCTACGAGCAGTACTTC.

This clonotype came up a few times. This may be a read error, as it is one base from a much larger clone. The V gene is TRBV27, the J gene TRBJ2-1; 8 bases fit TRBD2. Germline-derived CDR1 and CDR2 are MNHEY and SMNVEV (reference sequence). Trimming removed 8 bases from V and 8 bases from J; junction bases left unmatched: 11. The CDR3 runs 14 residues. The CDR3 sequence: CASGSGSSLDEQFF. In nucleotides, the CDR3 is TGTGCCAGCGGGAGCGGGAGTAGTCTCGATGAGCAGTTCTTC.

In this sample, this clonotype turned up a few times. The chain has TRBV12-3 or TRBV12-4 and TRBJ1-1; D unresolved. The CDR3 has 12 amino acids. V was shortened by 7 bases and J by 3 bases, with 9 bases between the two germline ends. CDR3 region: CASTSPYTEAFF. CDR3 in DNA: TGTGCCAGCACCTCACCTTACACTGAAGCTTTCTTT.

The chain joins TRBV20-1 to TRBJ2-6, with D uncertain. This CDR3 is 14 amino acids long. V was pared by 2 bases and J by 3 bases, with 8 bases between. Germline V lookup: CDR1 DFQATT, CDR2 SNEGSKA (reference sequence). The CDR3 bases are TGCAGTGCTAGAAGGATCTATGGGGCCAACGTCCTGACTTTC. Protein product: CSARRIYGANVLTF.

This clonotype was counted between two and nine times. The rearrangement uses TRBV5-1 and TRBJ1-2; D gene uncertain. The length of the CDR3 is 12 residues. V lost 4 bases and J 7 bases, leaving 11 bases between the germline ends. CDR1 and CDR2 (germline): SGHRS, YFSETQ. The CDR3 sequence: CASSAIYGGYTF. The CDR3 nucleotides are TGCGCCAGCAGCGCAATATACGGTGGCTACACCTTC.

V is TRBV7-2 and J is TRBJ1-2, with 12 nucleotides matching TRBD1. The CDR3 length is 16 residues. Trimming cost V 5 bases and J 4 bases; bases outside gene matches: 8. CDR1 and CDR2 (germline): SGHTA, FQGNSA. DNA for the CDR3: TGTGCCAGCAGCCCGCGCGGGACAGGGGGCATCTATGGCTACACCTTC. Protein: CASSPRGTGGIYGYTF.

This chain uses TRBV7-3 with TRBJ1-1; no clear D gene. The germline V and J ends were trimmed by 5 bases and 0 bases, with 13 bases remaining between them. The CDR3 is 15 residues long. CDR1 and CDR2 (germline): SGHTA, FQGTGA. CDR3: CASSQLPHMNTEAFF. The DNA of the CDR3 is TGTGCCAGCAGCCAACTCCCACACATGAACACTGAAGCTTTCTTT.

The table lists this clonotype with many counts. The V call is TRBV3-1, the J call TRBJ2-6; D not resolved. CDR3 size: 16 residues. Germline values: CDR1 LGHDT, CDR2 YNNKEL (reference sequence). Trimming cost V 3 bases and J 1 base, with 10 bases left between them. Here the CDR3 reads CASSQGNPSGANVLTF. The CDR3 coding sequence is TGTGCCAGCAGCCAGGGGAATCCTTCTGGGGCCAACGTCCTGACTTTC.

This clonotype was counted ten times or more. The chain employs TRBV5-1 and TRBJ2-3; D possibly corresponds to TRBD2 (6 bases). Germline values: CDR1 SGHRS, CDR2 YFSETQ. The CDR3 sequence is 14 residues long. Trimming removed 0 bases at V and 4 bases at J, with 9 bases between. CDR3 DNA: TGCGCCAGCAGCTTGGATAGCGGTGCAGATACGCAGTATTTT. It codes for CASSLDSGADTQYF.

This clonotype was seen a handful of times. The chain is built from TRBV20-1 and TRBJ1-6; the match to TRBD1 covers 7 bases. Germline trimming cut 2 bases from V and 9 bases from J; bases unmatched to any gene: 7. CDR3 length equals 14 residues. Germline lookup yields CDR1 DFQATT and CDR2 SNEGSKA (reference sequence). In DNA form, the CDR3 reads TGCAGTGCTAGACCTACAGGGGCAGGTTCACCCCTCCACTTT. This translates into CSARPTGAGSPLHF.

V gene TRBV10-3 combines with J gene TRBJ2-3; D is unclear. The CDR3 is made up of 15 amino acids. V lost 3 bases and J 2 bases, leaving 12 bases between the germline ends. Germline V gene data show CDR1 as ENHRY and CDR2 as SYGVKD. The CDR3 coding sequence is TGTGCCATCAGTGAAGGTCTGGGCCCCACAGATACGCAGTATTTT. Translated: CAISEGLGPTDTQYF.

The V gene is TRBV6-6, the J gene TRBJ2-1; no firm D call. This CDR3 spans 13 amino acids. Between the trimmed V and J ends, which lost 0 bases and 8 bases, there was a span of 8 bases. Looked up from germline, CDR1 is MNHNY and CDR2 is SVGAGI (reference sequence). For the CDR3, the DNA is TGTGCCAGCAGTTACTCGAGAGTTCATGAGCAGTTCTTC. Protein: CASSYSRVHEQFF.

This clonotype was seen many times. The chain combines TRBV6-6 with TRBJ2-5; 10 positions agree with TRBD1. With V trimmed by 0 bases and J by 7 bases, 8 bases remained unmatched. This CDR3 comprises 16 residues. The V gene's germline CDR1 is MNHNY and CDR2 SVGAGI (reference sequence). The CDR3 DNA reads as TGTGCCAGCAGTTACTCGACCGGGACAGGGGATGGGACCCAGTACTTC. Translating it yields CASSYSTGTGDGTQYF.

This clonotype was detected many times. CDR3 in DNA: TGTGCCAGCTCAACTACTAGCGGGGGCGCTTTGGAGATTAATGAGCAGTTCTTC. Residues: CASSTTSGGALEINEQFF. The chain is built from TRBV18 and TRBJ2-1, with TRBD2 matching 11 bases. The CDR3 is 18 residues long. The junction had 16 bases not matched to a gene; V was cut back by 5 bases and J by 7 bases. Germline V lookup: CDR1 KGHSH, CDR2 LQKENI.